This is a list of T cell receptor beta chains from one sample in a study of PD-1 blockade in classical Hodgkin lymphoma. The assay was immunoSEQ multiplex PCR, and TCRdb's table has in-frame clones only and misses some. The profile shows some 96,000 clones, 85% to 95% of them singletons. This specimen consisted of peripheral blood mononuclear cells (PBMCs), obtained before the fourth cycle of nivolumab. Every receptor here comes from a human donor with classical Hodgkin lymphoma. The CDR3 runs from the conserved cysteine through the conserved F or W. The D gene is left open where the match is weak. Not all rows give a size; the values are once, few, many and, for expanded clones, a class.

>TRBV6-4|TRBJ2-3|.|.
TGTGCCAGCAGTGCGCTACTCACAGATACGCAGTATTTT
CASSALLTDTQYF
>TRBV5-1|TRBJ2-7|.|.
TGCGCCAGCAGTTTATCTTTCGGGGGAGGCGACGAGCAGTACTTC
CASSLSFGGGDEQYF
>TRBV7-9|TRBJ2-1|.|.
TGTGCCAGCAGCGGAACAGGGTTTCAATATGAGCAGTTCTTC
CASSGTGFQYEQFF
>TRBV7-9|TRBJ2-1|TRBD2|.
TGTGCCAGCAGTCTCCTGCTAGCGGATTACAATGAGCAGTTCTTC
CASSLLLADYNEQFF
>TRBV21-1|TRBJ2-3|.|.
TGTGCCAGCAGCAATCCCACAGATACGCAGTATTTT
CASSNPTDTQYF
>TRBV18|TRBJ1-1|.|.
TGTGCCAGCTCACCGGGGGAGGGGGCTGAAGCTTTCTTT
CASSPGEGAEAFF
>TRBV21-1|TRBJ1-5|.|once
TGTGCCAGCGTCCATTCCCGGACGTCGGGCAATCAGCCCCAGCATTTT
CASVHSRTSGNQPQHF
>TRBV5-1|TRBJ2-7|.|.
TGCGCCAGCAGCCCCACCCCCGGGTACGAGCAGTACTTC
CASSPTPGYEQYF
>TRBV27|TRBJ1-2|.|.
TGTGCCAGCAGTTTGTCCAGCGATAACCTCTATGGCTACACCTTC
CASSLSSDNLYGYTF
>TRBV4-1|TRBJ2-5|.|.
TGCGCCAGCAGCCAAGAGCGGGTAGCAGAGACCCAGTACTTC
CASSQERVAETQYF
>TRBV18|TRBJ2-3|.|once
TGTGCCAGCTCACGCCGCACAGATACGCAGTATTTT
CASSRRTDTQYF
>TRBV19|TRBJ2-2|.|.
TGTGCCAGTAGTCAGACGCCCGCAGTCACCGGGGAGCTGTTTTTT
CASSQTPAVTGELFF
>TRBV6-5|TRBJ2-2|TRBD1|.
TGTGCCAGCACCTCAGGGGGTACCGGGGAGCTGTTTTTT
CASTSGGTGELFF
>TRBV30|TRBJ2-7|.|.
TGTGCCTGGAAGAGGGACGAGCAGTACTTC
CAWKRDEQYF
>TRBV10-1|TRBJ2-1|.|.
TGCGCCAGCAGTGAGAGCAATCTACAGCATAGCGATGAGCAGTTCTTC
CASSESNLQHSDEQFF
>TRBV27|TRBJ2-1|.|.
TGTGCCAGCAGTACCCAGTATCCTTCGCGGCGGTTCTTC
CASSTQYPSRRFF
>TRBV28|TRBJ1-2|.|.
TGTGCCAGCAGTTTTTGGACCCTGGATGGCTACACCTTC
CASSFWTLDGYTF
>TRBV5-4|TRBJ2-3|TRBD2|.
TGTGCCAGCAGTCCGGGGGGACTAGCGGGAGAAAGCACAGATACGCAGTATTTT
CASSPGGLAGESTDTQYF
>TRBV28|TRBJ2-7|.|.
TGTGCCAGCAGCGCCTACGAGCAGTACTTC
CASSAYEQYF
>TRBV10-2|TRBJ2-1|.|.
TGCGCCAGCAGTGGACAAAACAATGAGCAGTTCTTC
CASSGQNNEQFF
>TRBV7-9|TRBJ2-7|.|few
TGTGCCAGCAGCTTCACAGGGATTTCCTACGAGCAGTACTTC
CASSFTGISYEQYF
>TRBV2|TRBJ2-1|TRBD2|.
TGTGCCAGCAGTCCCCCGTCGACTAGCGGTCCGGATGAGCAGTTCTTC
CASSPPSTSGPDEQFF